One sample yielded the 24 T cell receptor beta chains listed below, sequenced in a study of T cell repertoires in aging, cancer and after chemotherapy. Peripheral blood genomic DNA, not sorted cells or RNA, was the template. Rearranged V-D-J TRB sequences were amplified with a mixed TRB-A/B primer pool. TCRdb reprocessed the multiplex PCR reads with MiXCR, giving one entry per CDR3 protein. The sample contains fewer than 15,000 distinct CDR3 sequences, less than 30% of which appear only once. Sequencing used blood. The receptors derive from a human donor with a blood cancer.

This clonotype is medium-sized by share. This rearrangement joins TRBV19 to TRBJ1-2; a weak D match, TRBD1 (5 bases). Deletions cut 5 bases from V and 8 bases from J, with 18 bases between. The CDR3 length is 14 residues. The V gene's germline CDR1 is LNHDA and CDR2 SQIVND (reference sequence). CDR3 bases: TGTGCCAGTAGTCTCCCCGACAGTCTCGTCGGCTACACCTTC. Translated: CASSLPDSLVGYTF.

In its sample, this clonotype is medium-sized. The CDR3 loop reads CASSYFSGGAGDTQYF. The CDR3 DNA follows: TGTGCCAGCAGTTACTTCTCGGGGGGGGCAGGTGATACGCAGTATTTT. The gene calls are TRBV6-2 or TRBV6-3 and TRBJ2-3, with 8 nucleotides matching TRBD2. Germline V gives CDR1 MNHEY, CDR2 SVGEGT. The ends lost 1 base at V and 6 bases at J; junction bases unmatched: 9. This CDR3 has 16 amino acids.

This clonotype was detected ten times or more. The chain couples TRBV30 to TRBJ1-1; D unclear. CDR1 and CDR2 from the germline V gene are GTSNPN and SVGIG (reference sequence). V was shortened by 5 bases and J by 2 bases, with 9 bases between the two germline ends. CDR3 size: 12 residues. CDR3: CAWAQSNTEAFF. Here the CDR3 DNA reads TGTGCCTGGGCCCAAAGCAACACTGAAGCTTTCTTT.

This chain connects TRBV20-1 to TRBJ1-1, with D hard to call. CDR1 is DFQATT and CDR2 is SNEGSKA in the germline V gene (reference sequence). Trimming removed 0 bases from V and 7 bases from J, with 6 bases in between. The CDR3 has 11 residues. CDR3 coding DNA: TGCAGTGCTAGAGAGGCCTATGAAGCTTTCTTT. It translates to CSAREAYEAFF.

This sequence joins TRBV5-1 and TRBJ1-2, with 7 bases identical to TRBD1. The CDR3 extends over 14 amino acids. Germline CDR1 is SGHRS and CDR2 is YFSETQ. V gave up 2 bases and J gave up 0 bases; unmatched junction bases: 1. The CDR3 DNA reads TGCGCCAGCAGCTTAGGACAGGCTAACTATGGCTACACCTTC. Translated, it gives CASSLGQANYGYTF. The variable domain in full, with the rest retrieved from reference TRBV5-1 and TRBJ1-2, is KAGVTQTPRYLIKTRGQQVTLSCSPISGHRSVSWYQQTPGQGLQFLFEYFSETQRNKGNFPGRFSGRQFSNSRSEMNVSTLELGDSALYLCASSLGQANYGYTFGSGTRLTVV.

This clonotype is medium-sized in the sample. V gene TRBV27 combines with J gene TRBJ2-3; D is possibly TRBD2 (6 bases). The CDR3 totals 14 residues. The V and J ends lost 2 bases and 6 bases respectively, with 12 bases between them. Looked up from germline, CDR1 is MNHEY and CDR2 is SMNVEV (reference sequence). The CDR3 DNA follows: TGTGCCAGCAGTTTAGGGCGGGACGCGGATACGCAGTATTTT. Translating it yields CASSLGRDADTQYF.

By sample share, this clonotype is medium-sized. The rearrangement uses TRBV5-6 and TRBJ2-7; no clear D gene. V lost 4 bases and J 0 bases, leaving 11 bases between the germline ends. Germline V gives CDR1 SGHDT, CDR2 YYEEEE. The CDR3 runs to 14 residues. Written as DNA, the CDR3 is TGTGCCAGCAGCCCACTCGGTAGCTCCTACGAGCAGTACTTC. Its protein product is CASSPLGSSYEQYF.

J is TRBJ2-7 and V is TRBV5-5; 14 bases match TRBD2. V lost 2 bases, J lost 5 bases, and 15 bases stayed unmatched. Germline CDR1 reads SGHKS; CDR2 reads YYEKEE (reference sequence). There are 19 residues in the CDR3. Written as DNA, the CDR3 is TGTGCCAGCAGCTTACCGGGACAGGGGTGGACTAGCGGGAGGAACGAGCAGTACTTC. Translation: CASSLPGQGWTSGRNEQYF.

The chain recombines TRBV29-1 with TRBJ1-2; 10 positions agree with TRBD1. The length of the CDR3 is 12 residues. The germline V gene encodes CDR1 SQVTM and CDR2 ANQGSEA. Trimming at V came to 7 bases and at J to 4 bases, leaving 3 bases not matched to a gene. The chain's CDR3 is CSAGTGAYGYTF. As DNA, the CDR3 is TGCAGCGCCGGGACAGGGGCCTATGGCTACACCTTC.

In its sample, this clonotype is medium-sized (0.01 to 0.1%). The V and J genes are TRBV30 and TRBJ2-1; D gene ambiguous. Trimming took off 4 bases at V and 7 bases at J, with 5 bases between the two ends. The germline CDR1 and CDR2 sequences are GTSNPN and SVGIG (reference sequence). The CDR3 is 10 amino acids. CDR3 nucleotides: TGTGCCTGGAACGGTAATGAGCAGTTCTTC. Protein sequence: CAWNGNEQFF.

This clonotype is medium-sized by share. The V gene is TRBV7-6, the J gene TRBJ2-2, with TRBD1 as a possible D gene (6 bases). The V end lost 2 bases, the J end lost 5 bases, and 12 bases lay between the germline ends. Per the germline V gene, CDR1 is SGHVS and CDR2 is FNYEAQ. The CDR3 is made up of 15 amino acids. In DNA form, the CDR3 reads TGTGCCAGCAGCTTATCAGGGGCGGCGACCGGGGAGCTGTTTTTT. Translating it yields CASSLSGAATGELFF.

In this sample, this clonotype is medium-sized. The chain couples TRBV19 to TRBJ2-5, with D possibly TRBD1 on 6 matching bases. The V gene's germline CDR1 is LNHDA and CDR2 SQIVND (reference sequence). Trimming shortened V by 3 bases and J by 4 bases, and 12 bases separated the two germline ends. This CDR3 region has 14 residues. CDR3 amino acids: CASSMEAGVETQYF. The CDR3 region has the DNA TGTGCCAGTAGTATGGAGGCAGGGGTAGAGACCCAGTACTTC.

Regarding this clonotype: A much larger clone sits a single nucleotide away, making a read error possible. The chain carries TRBV15 and TRBJ1-5; 7 positions match TRBD1. The CDR3 loop spans 16 amino acids. Germline V CDR1 and CDR2: LNHNV, YYDKDF (reference sequence). V was pared by 4 bases and J by 6 bases, with 12 bases of the junction left unmatched. The CDR3 nucleotides read TGTGCCACCAGCAACGAACGACAGGGTCTGACTCAGCCCCAGCATTTT. This codes for CATSNERQGLTQPQHF.

J is TRBJ2-7 and V is TRBV7-6; 10 positions match TRBD1. The germline CDR1 and CDR2 sequences are SGHVS and FNYEAQ. The CDR3 length is 16 residues. V lost 5 bases to trimming and J lost 2 bases; unmatched junction nucleotides: 9. The CDR3 here is CASSQHRGQGAYEQYF. The CDR3, as DNA: TGTGCCAGCAGCCAACACCGCGGACAGGGGGCCTACGAGCAGTACTTC. Full variable domain (outside the CDR3, taken from reference TRBV7-6 and TRBJ2-7): GAGVSQSPRYKVTKRGQDVALRCDPISGHVSLYWYRQALGQGPEFLTYFNYEAQQDKSGLPNDRFSAERPEGSISTLTIQRTEQRDSAMYRCASSQHRGQGAYEQYFGPGTRLTVT.

The gene calls are TRBV5-1 and TRBJ2-2, with 10 bases identical to TRBD1. Germline assignment: CDR1 SGHRS and CDR2 YFSETQ. J gave up 1 base and V 2 bases, and 2 bases lay outside the gene matches. The CDR3 has 16 amino acids. The CDR3 DNA sequence: TGCGCCAGCAGCTTCTGGACAGGGGGGAACACCGGGGAGCTGTTTTTT. Its protein is CASSFWTGGNTGELFF.

This chain uses TRBV5-4 with TRBJ2-3; no reliable D call. Trimming took 4 bases from V and 2 from J, leaving 11 bases between them. Germline V gives CDR1 SGHNT, CDR2 YYREEE (reference sequence). This CDR3 is built from 14 residues. The CDR3 spells CASSQRTATDTQYF. DNA of the CDR3: TGTGCCAGCAGCCAACGGACCGCCACAGATACGCAGTATTTT. The whole variable domain, remainder taken from reference TRBV5-4 and TRBJ2-3, is ETGVTQSPTHLIKTRGQQVTLRCSSQSGHNTVSWYQQALGQGPQFIFQYYREEENGRGNFPPRFSGLQFPNYSSELNVNALELDDSALYLCASSQRTATDTQYFGPGTRLTVL.

This clonotype is classed as medium-sized. The chain carries TRBV19 and TRBJ2-7, with 8 bases identical to TRBD2. Germline lookup yields CDR1 LNHDA and CDR2 SQIVND (reference sequence). The CDR3 has 12 amino acids. After removal of 4 bases from V and 4 bases from J, the junction contained 0 bases not matched to a gene. CDR3 nucleotide sequence: TGTGCCAGTAGTAGCGGGAGGTACGAGCAGTACGTC. The encoded protein is CASSSGRYEQYV.

Within the sample, this clonotype is medium-sized. This chain joins TRBV6-1 and TRBJ1-6, with 9 bases lining up with TRBD1. The CDR3 has 15 amino acids. Germline assignment: CDR1 MNHNS and CDR2 SASEGT. Trimming removed 3 bases from V and 6 bases from J; junction bases left unmatched: 3. DNA for the CDR3: TGTGCCAGCAGTGAGCGGACAGGGGTTAATTCACCCCTCCACTTT. Amino acid sequence: CASSERTGVNSPLHF.

By sample fraction, this clonotype is medium-sized. This chain joins TRBV6-5 and TRBJ1-6, with 7 bases lining up with TRBD1. The junction had 2 bases not matched to a gene; V was cut back by 0 bases and J by 6 bases. The CDR3 is 15 residues long. CDR1 is MNHEY, CDR2 SVGAGI, per germline. DNA for the CDR3: TGTGCCAGCAGTTACTCGACAGGGCTTAATTCACCCCTCCACTTT. Translation gives CASSYSTGLNSPLHF.

Judged by abundance, this clonotype is medium-sized (0.01 to 0.1%). The chain couples TRBV30 to TRBJ1-6; no reliable D call. V was pared by 5 bases and J by 7 bases, with 9 bases between. The CDR3 consists of 12 residues. Germline V gene data show CDR1 as GTSNPN and CDR2 as SVGIG (reference sequence). The CDR3 DNA follows: TGTGCCTGGGGGAGGGAAAATTCACCCCTCCACTTT. This sequence encodes CAWGRENSPLHF.

In regard to this clonotype: A much larger clone sits a single nucleotide away, making a read error possible. The rearrangement uses TRBV6-5 and TRBJ2-7, with 13 bases fitting TRBD2. CDR1 and CDR2 from the germline V gene are MNHEY and SVGAGI. This CDR3 contains 14 residues. V shed 7 bases, J shed 4 bases, and the junction held 4 bases outside the gene matches. The chain's CDR3 is CASNQGLAGYEQYF. For the CDR3, the DNA is TGTGCCAGCAACCAGGGACTAGCGGGATACGAGCAGTACTTC.

In this sample, this clonotype turned up once. An end of the junction does not agree with germline; a read error may underlie this. This chain links TRBV4-3 with TRBJ2-2; 12 bases agree with TRBD2. The CDR3 has 19 amino acids. Germline loops: CDR1 LGHNA, CDR2 YSLEER. CDR3 in DNA: TGCGCCAGCAGCCCAGGGGGCCTAGCGGGGGGGCGTAGCACCTGGGAGCTGTTTTTT. It translates to CASSPGGLAGGRSTWELFF.

This clonotype was seen many times. The gene calls are TRBV19 and TRBJ1-1, with a possible D match to TRBD1 (6 bases). CDR1 is LNHDA, CDR2 SQIVND, per germline (reference sequence). Trimming cost V 5 bases and J 0 bases, with 16 bases left between them. This CDR3 is built from 16 residues. CDR3 sequence (DNA): TGTGCCAGTAGTGCCCTGGAGGGACACCTGAACACTGAAGCTTTCTTT. Its translation is CASSALEGHLNTEAFF.

This CDR3 is CASSFTSGDYTQYF. The CDR3 nucleotides are TGTGCCAGCAGCTTTACTAGCGGAGACTATACGCAGTATTTT. The J gene is TRBJ2-3, the V gene TRBV7-2; 8 bases are shared with TRBD2. Trimming cost V 3 bases and J 7 bases; bases outside gene matches: 6. The CDR3 length is 14 residues. The germline CDR1 and CDR2 sequences are SGHTA and FQGNSA.